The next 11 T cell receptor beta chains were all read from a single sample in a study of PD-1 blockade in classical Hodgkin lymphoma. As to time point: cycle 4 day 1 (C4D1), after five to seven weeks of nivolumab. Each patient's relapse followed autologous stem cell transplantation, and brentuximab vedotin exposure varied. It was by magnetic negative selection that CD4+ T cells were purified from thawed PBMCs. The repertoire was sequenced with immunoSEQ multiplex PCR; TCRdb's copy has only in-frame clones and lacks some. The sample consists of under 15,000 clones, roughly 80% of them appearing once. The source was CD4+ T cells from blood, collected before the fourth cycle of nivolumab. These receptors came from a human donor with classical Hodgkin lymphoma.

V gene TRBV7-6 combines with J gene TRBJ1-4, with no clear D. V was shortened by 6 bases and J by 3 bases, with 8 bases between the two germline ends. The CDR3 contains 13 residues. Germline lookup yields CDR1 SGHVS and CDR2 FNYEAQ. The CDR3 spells CASRKRANEKLFF. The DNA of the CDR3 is TGTGCCAGCAGAAAAAGAGCTAATGAAAAACTGTTTTTT.

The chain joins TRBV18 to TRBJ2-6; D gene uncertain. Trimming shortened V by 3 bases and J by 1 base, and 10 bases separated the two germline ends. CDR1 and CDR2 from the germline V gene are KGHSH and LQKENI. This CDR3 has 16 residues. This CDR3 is CASSPYRRSGANVLTF. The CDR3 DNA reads TGTGCCAGCTCACCGTACCGCCGGTCTGGGGCCAACGTCCTGACTTTC.

The CDR3 here is CASTSGSGDTQYF. The DNA for the CDR3 is TGTGCCAGCACTAGCGGGAGCGGCGATACGCAGTATTTT. The chain is built from TRBV7-9 and TRBJ2-3; 10 nucleotides line up with TRBD2. The CDR3 runs 13 residues. Per the germline V gene, CDR1 is SEHNR and CDR2 is FQNEAQ (reference sequence). V lost 7 bases, J lost 6 bases, and 4 bases stayed unmatched. The full variable domain, its missing parts supplied by reference TRBV7-9 and TRBJ2-3, is DTGVSQNPRHKITKRGQNVTFRCDPISEHNRLYWYRQTLGQGPEFLTYFQNEAQLEKSRLLSDRFSAERPKGSFSTLEIQRTEQGDSAMYLCASTSGSGDTQYFGPGTRLTVL.

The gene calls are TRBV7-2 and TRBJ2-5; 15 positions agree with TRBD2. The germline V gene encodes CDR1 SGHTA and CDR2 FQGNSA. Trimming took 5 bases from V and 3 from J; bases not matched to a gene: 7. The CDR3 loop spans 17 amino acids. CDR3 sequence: CASSRTRTSGREETQYF. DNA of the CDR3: TGTGCCAGCAGCAGAACCCGGACTAGCGGGAGGGAAGAGACCCAGTACTTC.

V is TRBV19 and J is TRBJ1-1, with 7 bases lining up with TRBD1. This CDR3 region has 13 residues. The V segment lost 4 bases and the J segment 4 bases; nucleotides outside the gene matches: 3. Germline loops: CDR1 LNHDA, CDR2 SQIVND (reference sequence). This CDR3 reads CASSRTGLTEAFF. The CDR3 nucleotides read TGTGCCAGTAGTAGGACAGGTCTCACTGAAGCTTTCTTT.

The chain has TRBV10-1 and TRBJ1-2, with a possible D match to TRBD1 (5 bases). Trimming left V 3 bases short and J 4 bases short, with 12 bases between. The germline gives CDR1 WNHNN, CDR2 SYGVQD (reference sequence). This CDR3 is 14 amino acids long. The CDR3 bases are TGCGCCAGCAGTGAAAGGGGTCGGCCCTATGGCTACACCTTC. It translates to CASSERGRPYGYTF.

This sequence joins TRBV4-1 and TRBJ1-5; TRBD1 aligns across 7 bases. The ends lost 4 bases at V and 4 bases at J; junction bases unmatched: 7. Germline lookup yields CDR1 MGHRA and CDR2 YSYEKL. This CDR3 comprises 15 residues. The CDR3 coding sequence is TGCGCCAGCAGCCCCGGACAGGTTCAGAATCAGCCCCAGCATTTT. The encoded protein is CASSPGQVQNQPQHF.

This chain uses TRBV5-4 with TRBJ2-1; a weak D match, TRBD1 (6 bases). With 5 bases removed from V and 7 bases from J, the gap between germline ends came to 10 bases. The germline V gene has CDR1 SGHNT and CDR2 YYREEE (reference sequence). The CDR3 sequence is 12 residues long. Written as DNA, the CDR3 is TGTGCCAGCAGTCGGACAGTTAATGAGCAGTTCTTC. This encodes CASSRTVNEQFF.

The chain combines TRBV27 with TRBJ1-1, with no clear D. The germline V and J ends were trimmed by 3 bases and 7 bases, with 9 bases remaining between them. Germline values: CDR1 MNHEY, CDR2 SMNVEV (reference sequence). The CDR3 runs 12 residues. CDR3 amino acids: CASSFNGGEAFF. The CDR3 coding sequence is TGTGCCAGCAGTTTTAACGGCGGTGAAGCTTTCTTT.

For the CDR3, the DNA is TGTGCCAGCAGCCCCGCTGGGGGCGGTGAAAAACTGTTTTTT. Translating gives CASSPAGGGEKLFF. The chain couples TRBV7-2 to TRBJ1-4, with D maybe TRBD1 (6 bases). Trimming cost V 5 bases and J 7 bases, with 14 bases left between them. CDR1 and CDR2 from the germline V gene are SGHTA and FQGNSA. This CDR3 is 14 amino acids long.

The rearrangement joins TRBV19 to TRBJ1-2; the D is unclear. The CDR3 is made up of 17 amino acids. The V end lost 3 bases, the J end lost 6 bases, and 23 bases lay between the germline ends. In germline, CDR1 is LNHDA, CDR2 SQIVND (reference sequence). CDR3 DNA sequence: TGTGCCAGTAGTATTTCAAGAGGGAGGACGACGGAGGATGGCTACACCTTC. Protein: CASSISRGRTTEDGYTF.